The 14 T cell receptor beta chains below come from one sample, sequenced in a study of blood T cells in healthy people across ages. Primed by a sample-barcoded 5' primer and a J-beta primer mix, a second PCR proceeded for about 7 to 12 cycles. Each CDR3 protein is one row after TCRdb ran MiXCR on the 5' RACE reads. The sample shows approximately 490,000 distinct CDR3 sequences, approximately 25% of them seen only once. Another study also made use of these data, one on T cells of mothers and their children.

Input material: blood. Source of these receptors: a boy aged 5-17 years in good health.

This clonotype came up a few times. The chain's CDR3 is CASRSAGETYNEQFF. The CDR3 bases are TGTGCCAGCAGATCAGCGGGGGAGACCTACAATGAGCAGTTCTTC. The V call is TRBV28, the J call TRBJ2-1, with 8 bases fitting TRBD2. J gave up 2 bases and V 6 bases, and 6 bases lay outside the gene matches. CDR1 is MDHEN, CDR2 SYDVKM, per germline. CDR3 length: 15 amino acids.

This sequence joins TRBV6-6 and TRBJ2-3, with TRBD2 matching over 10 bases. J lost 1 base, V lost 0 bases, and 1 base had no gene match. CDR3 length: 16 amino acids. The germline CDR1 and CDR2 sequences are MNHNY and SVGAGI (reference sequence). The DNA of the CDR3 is TGTGCCAGCAGTTACTCACTAGCGGGGCGCACAGATACGCAGTATTTT. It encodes CASSYSLAGRTDTQYF.

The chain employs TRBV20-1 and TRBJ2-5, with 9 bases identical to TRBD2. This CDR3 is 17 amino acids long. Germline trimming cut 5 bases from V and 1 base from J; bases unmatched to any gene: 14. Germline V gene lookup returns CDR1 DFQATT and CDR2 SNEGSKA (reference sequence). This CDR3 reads CSASRLPTSGLQETQYF. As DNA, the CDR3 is TGCAGTGCTTCTAGACTGCCGACTAGCGGACTCCAAGAGACCCAGTACTTC.

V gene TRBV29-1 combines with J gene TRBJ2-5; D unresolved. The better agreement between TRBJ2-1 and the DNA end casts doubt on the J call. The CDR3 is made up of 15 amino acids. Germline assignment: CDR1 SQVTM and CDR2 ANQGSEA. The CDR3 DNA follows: TGCAGCGCAGCCGGTAGTAGCTTAACCTACAATGAGCAGTTCTTC. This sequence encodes CSAAGSSLTYNEQFF.

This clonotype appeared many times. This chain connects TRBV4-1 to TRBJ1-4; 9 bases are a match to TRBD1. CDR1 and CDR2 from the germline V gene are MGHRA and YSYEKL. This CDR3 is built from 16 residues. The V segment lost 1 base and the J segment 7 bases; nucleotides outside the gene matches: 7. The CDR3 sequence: CASSQAPGTGFEKLFF. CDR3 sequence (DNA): TGCGCCAGCAGCCAAGCCCCCGGGACAGGGTTTGAAAAACTGTTTTTT.

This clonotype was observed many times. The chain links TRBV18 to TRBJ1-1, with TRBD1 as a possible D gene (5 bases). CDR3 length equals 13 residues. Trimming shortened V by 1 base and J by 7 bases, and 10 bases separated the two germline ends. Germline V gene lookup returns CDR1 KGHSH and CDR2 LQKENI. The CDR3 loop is CASSPRRGDEAFF. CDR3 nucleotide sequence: TGTGCCAGCTCACCACGCCGGGGGGATGAAGCTTTCTTT.

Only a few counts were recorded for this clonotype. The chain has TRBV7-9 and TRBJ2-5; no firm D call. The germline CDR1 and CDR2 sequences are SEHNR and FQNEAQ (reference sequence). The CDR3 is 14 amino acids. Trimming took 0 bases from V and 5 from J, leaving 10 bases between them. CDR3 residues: CASSLAPMEETQYF. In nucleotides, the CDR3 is TGTGCCAGCAGCTTAGCCCCTATGGAGGAGACCCAGTACTTC.

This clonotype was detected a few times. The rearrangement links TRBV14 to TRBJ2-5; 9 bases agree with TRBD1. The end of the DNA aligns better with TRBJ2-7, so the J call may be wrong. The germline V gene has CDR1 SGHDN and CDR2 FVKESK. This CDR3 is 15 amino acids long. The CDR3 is CASSLMTGGMYEQYF. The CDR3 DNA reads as TGTGCCAGCAGCCTCATGACAGGGGGGATGTACGAGCAGTACTTC.

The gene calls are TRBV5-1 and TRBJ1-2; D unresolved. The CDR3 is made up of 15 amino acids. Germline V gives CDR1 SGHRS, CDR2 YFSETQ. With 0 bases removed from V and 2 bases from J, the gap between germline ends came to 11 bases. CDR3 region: CASSLAANRNYGYTF. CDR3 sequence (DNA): TGCGCCAGCAGCTTGGCCGCTAACAGAAACTATGGCTACACCTTC. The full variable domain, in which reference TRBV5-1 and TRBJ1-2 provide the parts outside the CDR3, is KAGVTQTPRYLIKTRGQQVTLSCSPISGHRSVSWYQQTPGQGLQFLFEYFSETQRNKGNFPGRFSGRQFSNSRSEMNVSTLELGDSALYLCASSLAANRNYGYTFGSGTRLTVV.

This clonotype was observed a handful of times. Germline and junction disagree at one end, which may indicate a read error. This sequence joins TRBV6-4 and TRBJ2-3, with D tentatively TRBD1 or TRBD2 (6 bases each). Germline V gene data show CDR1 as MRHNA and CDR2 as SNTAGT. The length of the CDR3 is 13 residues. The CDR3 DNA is TGTGCCAGCAGTTCCGGGGGCACAGATGCGCAGTATTTT. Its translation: CASSSGGTDAQYF.

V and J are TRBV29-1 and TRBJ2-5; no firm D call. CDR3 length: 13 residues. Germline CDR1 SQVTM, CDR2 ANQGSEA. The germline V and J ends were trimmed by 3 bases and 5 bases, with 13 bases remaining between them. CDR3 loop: CSVDLPLGETQYF. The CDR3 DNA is TGCAGCGTTGATCTACCGCTAGGGGAGACCCAGTACTTC.

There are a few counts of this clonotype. CDR3 region: CASSFLRYLTGNTEAFF. The CDR3, as DNA: TGTGCCAGCAGTTTCTTGCGGTATCTAACGGGGAACACTGAAGCTTTCTTT. V usage is TRBV28 and J usage is TRBJ1-1; D remains unclear. V lost 3 bases, J lost 1 base, and 18 bases lay in between. Germline CDR1 reads MDHEN; CDR2 reads SYDVKM. This CDR3 region has 17 residues.

CDR3 sequence reads: CASSYGDSSYEQYF. The CDR3 coding sequence is TGTGCCAGCAGTTACGGAGACAGCTCCTACGAGCAGTACTTC. V gene TRBV6-2 or TRBV6-3 combines with J gene TRBJ2-7, with a weak D call TRBD1 (5 bases). V gave up 2 bases and J gave up 0 bases, with 8 bases separating them. The CDR3 is 14 residues long. Germline V gene data show CDR1 as MNHEY and CDR2 as SVGEGT.

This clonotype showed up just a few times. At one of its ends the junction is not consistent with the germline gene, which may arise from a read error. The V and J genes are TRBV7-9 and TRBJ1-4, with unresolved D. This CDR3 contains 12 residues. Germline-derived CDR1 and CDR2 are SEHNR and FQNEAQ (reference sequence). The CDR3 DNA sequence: TGTGCCTGCAGCCGTAGTGGGGAAAAACTGTTTTTT. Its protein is CACSRSGEKLFF.